A single sample is the source of the 19 T cell receptor beta chains below, sequenced in a study of shared clonotypes between healthy human individuals. Only in-frame clones appear in the TCRdb table, and some are missing; sequencing was by immunoSEQ multiplex PCR. Among about 1 million clones listed, 60% to 80% were seen once. Sequenced: memory CD4+ T cells sorted from blood. Specified subset: CD45RA-negative fraction. All receptors come from a man younger than 35 in good health.

J is TRBJ1-5 and V is TRBV30; 7 positions agree with TRBD1. Trimming at V came to 0 bases and at J to 1 base, leaving 6 bases not matched to a gene. Germline CDR1 and CDR2: GTSNPN and SVGIG (reference sequence). This CDR3 is 16 amino acids long. The CDR3 reads CAWSVMTGTSNQPQHF. The CDR3 bases are TGTGCCTGGAGTGTAATGACAGGGACGAGCAATCAGCCCCAGCATTTT.

Written as DNA, the CDR3 is TGTGCCAGCAGCAAACAGGGGCACTATGGCTACACCTTC. Translated: CASSKQGHYGYTF. This chain connects TRBV5-4 to TRBJ1-2; TRBD1 matches 7 bases. Germline-derived CDR1 and CDR2 are SGHNT and YYREEE (reference sequence). The CDR3 is made up of 13 amino acids. V shed 4 bases, J shed 3 bases, and the junction held 3 bases outside the gene matches. Full variable domain (missing parts from reference TRBV5-4 and TRBJ1-2): ETGVTQSPTHLIKTRGQQVTLRCSSQSGHNTVSWYQQALGQGPQFIFQYYREEENGRGNFPPRFSGLQFPNYSSELNVNALELDDSALYLCASSKQGHYGYTFGSGTRLTVV.

J is TRBJ1-2 and V is TRBV2; the D gene is possibly TRBD1 (6 bases). This CDR3 is built from 13 residues. Between the trimmed V and J ends, which lost 5 bases and 2 bases, there was a span of 9 bases. Looked up from germline, CDR1 is SNHLY and CDR2 is FYNNEI. For the CDR3, the DNA is TGTGCCAGCAGTAATCAGGGGAACTATGGCTACACCTTC. It specifies CASSNQGNYGYTF.

V usage is TRBV5-1 and J usage is TRBJ2-5, with 7 bases matching TRBD2. Unmatched junction bases numbered 7, after V lost 4 bases and J lost 1 base. Germline V lookup: CDR1 SGHRS, CDR2 YFSETQ. CDR3 length: 15 residues. CDR3: CASSTGLRAQETQYF. CDR3 coding DNA: TGCGCCAGCAGCACGGGACTACGAGCCCAAGAGACCCAGTACTTC.

This sequence joins TRBV11-2 and TRBJ2-1; tentatively, D is TRBD1 or TRBD2 (5 bases each). Germline-derived CDR1 and CDR2 are SGHAT and FQNNGV. The CDR3 covers 15 residues. Trimming took 5 bases from V and 0 from J, leaving 11 bases between them. The CDR3 DNA reads TGTGCCAGCAGCCGGGGCCCGGACTCCTACAATGAGCAGTTCTTC. It translates to CASSRGPDSYNEQFF.

Worth noting for this clone: One base away lies a much larger clone, so this may be a sequencing read error. The chain links TRBV7-2 to TRBJ1-6; D is possibly TRBD1 (5 bases). With 0 bases removed from V and 14 bases from J, the gap between germline ends came to 17 bases. The germline V gene has CDR1 SGHTA and CDR2 FQGNSA. This CDR3 contains 15 residues. The CDR3: CASSLARQGQSSLHF. CDR3 coding DNA: TGTGCCAGCAGCTTAGCTAGGCAGGGCCAATCATCCCTCCACTTT. Looking up the rest from reference TRBV7-2 and TRBJ1-6 gives the full variable domain: GAGVSQSPSNKVTEKGKDVELRCDPISGHTALYWYRQSLGQGLEFLIYFQGNSAPDKSGLPSDRFSAERTGGSVSTLTIQRTQQEDSAVYLCASSLARQGQSSLHFGNGTRLTVT.

Regarding this clone: Additional DNA sequences in this sample encode the identical CDR3. The rearrangement uses TRBV2 and TRBJ2-2; 8 nucleotides agree with TRBD1. Germline CDR1 reads SNHLY; CDR2 reads FYNNEI. This CDR3 is built from 15 residues. Trimming cost V 8 bases and J 4 bases; bases outside gene matches: 9. The CDR3 spells CASGGTGRGTGELFF. CDR3 sequence (DNA): TGTGCCAGCGGGGGGACAGGACGGGGCACCGGGGAGCTGTTTTTT.

This clone has just one count. The chain has TRBV19 and TRBJ1-2, with D hard to call. Germline CDR1 reads LNHDA; CDR2 reads SQIVND (reference sequence). The CDR3 runs to 12 residues. Trimming shortened V by 4 bases and J by 3 bases, and 6 bases separated the two germline ends. The CDR3 loop reads CASSSQHYGYTF. Here the CDR3 DNA reads TGTGCCAGTAGTAGTCAGCACTATGGCTACACCTTC.

Worth noting for this clone: This specimen includes other DNA sequences encoding the same CDR3. The V and J genes are TRBV7-2 and TRBJ2-7; 9 positions match TRBD2. The germline CDR1 and CDR2 sequences are SGHTA and FQGNSA. This CDR3 contains 15 residues. The V segment lost 0 bases and the J segment 2 bases; nucleotides outside the gene matches: 2. This chain's CDR3 is CASSLAASGAYEQYF. The CDR3 coding sequence is TGTGCCAGCAGCTTAGCAGCTAGCGGGGCCTACGAGCAGTACTTC.

The V call is TRBV28, the J call TRBJ1-1; possible D gene TRBD1, 5 bases. V gave up 7 bases and J gave up 7 bases, with 13 bases separating them. The CDR3 covers 12 residues. CDR1 is MDHEN, CDR2 SYDVKM, per germline. CDR3 DNA: TGTGCCAGCACTATCGGCGGGGGTGAAGCTTTCTTT. It specifies CASTIGGGEAFF. The full variable domain, completed using reference TRBV28 and TRBJ1-1, is DVKVTQSSRYLVKRTGEKVFLECVQDMDHENMFWYRQDPGLGLRLIYFSYDVKMKEKGDIPEGYSVSREKKERFSLILESASTNQTSMYLCASTIGGGEAFFGQGTRLTVV.

This clone showed up just a few times. The V call is TRBV28, the J call TRBJ1-2; perhaps TRBD1 as D (5 bases). The CDR3 is 13 amino acids. V was clipped by 5 bases and J by 4 bases, with 11 bases between them. Germline CDR1 is MDHEN and CDR2 is SYDVKM. CDR3 bases: TGTGCCAGCAGTGAGGGGAAGCCCTATGGCTACACCTTC. Protein product: CASSEGKPYGYTF.

The genes are TRBV14 and TRBJ2-7; 14 bases fit TRBD2. This CDR3 spans 17 amino acids. The ends lost 4 bases at V and 0 bases at J; junction bases unmatched: 5. CDR1 is SGHDN, CDR2 FVKESK, per germline. DNA of the CDR3: TGTGCCAGCAGCCGGACTAGCGGGGGGACCCGCTCCTACGAGCAGTACTTC. Its protein product is CASSRTSGGTRSYEQYF.

The chain employs TRBV9 and TRBJ2-7; TRBD1 agrees at 8 bases. Germline V gene sequence: CDR1 SGDLS, CDR2 YYNGEE. The CDR3 loop spans 15 amino acids. Trimming at V came to 0 bases and at J to 3 bases, leaving 5 bases not matched to a gene. This chain's CDR3 is CASSVEAGGNYEQYF. CDR3 bases: TGTGCCAGCAGCGTAGAAGCAGGGGGCAACTACGAGCAGTACTTC. Drawing the rest from reference TRBV9 and TRBJ2-7, the complete variable domain is DSGVTQTPKHLITATGQRVTLRCSPRSGDLSVYWYQQSLDQGLQFLIQYYNGEERAKGNILERFSAQQFPDLHSELNLSSLELGDSALYFCASSVEAGGNYEQYFGPGTRLTVT.

The chain has TRBV2 and TRBJ2-5; a possible D gene is TRBD1 (8 bases). The V gene lost 4 bases and the J gene lost 2 bases, with 26 bases spanning the gap. Per germline, CDR1 SNHLY and CDR2 FYNNEI. The CDR3 covers 19 residues. This chain's CDR3 is CASSVATGQAAGGQETQYF. The CDR3 nucleotides are TGTGCCAGCAGTGTAGCCACGGGACAGGCAGCCGGGGGGCAAGAGACCCAGTACTTC. The variable domain in full, completed from reference TRBV2 and TRBJ2-5, reads EPEVTQTPSHQVTQMGQEVILRCVPISNHLYFYWYRQILGQKVEFLVSFYNNEISEKSEIFDDQFSVERPDGSNFTLKIRSTKLEDSAMYFCASSVATGQAAGGQETQYFGPGTRLLVL.

About this clone itself: This same CDR3 is encoded by further DNA sequences in the sample. V gene TRBV5-1 combines with J gene TRBJ1-2; tentatively, D is TRBD1 (6 bases). Trimming pared 4 bases from V and 4 bases from J, leaving 8 bases between. CDR1 and CDR2 from the germline V gene are SGHRS and YFSETQ. The CDR3 has 12 residues. The CDR3 is CASSKDSYGYTF. CDR3 in DNA: TGCGCCAGCAGCAAGGACAGCTATGGCTACACCTTC. The entire variable domain, with the rest obtained from reference TRBV5-1 and TRBJ1-2, is as follows: KAGVTQTPRYLIKTRGQQVTLSCSPISGHRSVSWYQQTPGQGLQFLFEYFSETQRNKGNFPGRFSGRQFSNSRSEMNVSTLELGDSALYLCASSKDSYGYTFGSGTRLTVV.

CDR3 coding DNA: TGTGCCAGCAGCCCGGGGAATGAGCAGTTCTTC. It yields the protein CASSPGNEQFF. V and J are TRBV7-3 and TRBJ2-1; possibly TRBD2 for D (5 bases). V gave up 5 bases and J gave up 7 bases, with 6 bases separating them. The CDR3 loop spans 11 amino acids. Germline lookup yields CDR1 SGHTA and CDR2 FQGTGA.

There are a few counts of this clone. V and J are TRBV5-6 and TRBJ2-2; D possibly matches TRBD1 or TRBD2 (5 bases each). V was pared by 7 bases and J by 8 bases, with 21 bases between. CDR1 SGHDT and CDR2 YYEEEE come from the germline V gene. The CDR3 spans 15 residues. This chain's CDR3 is CASLERGRGRGELFF. The CDR3, as DNA: TGTGCCAGCCTCGAGCGAGGCCGGGGCCGAGGGGAGCTGTTTTTT.

This sequence joins TRBV30 and TRBJ2-7; no clear D. The germline V and J ends were trimmed by 2 bases and 5 bases, with 13 bases remaining between them. Germline V gene data show CDR1 as GTSNPN and CDR2 as SVGIG (reference sequence). This CDR3 is 13 amino acids long. The chain's CDR3 is CAWSLVLLHEQYF. Written as DNA, the CDR3 is TGTGCCTGGAGTCTGGTCCTCCTCCACGAGCAGTACTTC.

This chain links TRBV5-4 with TRBJ1-1; D might be TRBD1 (5 bases). This CDR3 is built from 14 residues. The germline V gene encodes CDR1 SGHNT and CDR2 YYREEE (reference sequence). Trimming cost V 4 bases and J 0 bases, with 10 bases left between them. The CDR3 loop is CASSRGGMNTEAFF. As DNA, the CDR3 is TGTGCCAGCAGCCGCGGGGGAATGAACACTGAAGCTTTCTTT.